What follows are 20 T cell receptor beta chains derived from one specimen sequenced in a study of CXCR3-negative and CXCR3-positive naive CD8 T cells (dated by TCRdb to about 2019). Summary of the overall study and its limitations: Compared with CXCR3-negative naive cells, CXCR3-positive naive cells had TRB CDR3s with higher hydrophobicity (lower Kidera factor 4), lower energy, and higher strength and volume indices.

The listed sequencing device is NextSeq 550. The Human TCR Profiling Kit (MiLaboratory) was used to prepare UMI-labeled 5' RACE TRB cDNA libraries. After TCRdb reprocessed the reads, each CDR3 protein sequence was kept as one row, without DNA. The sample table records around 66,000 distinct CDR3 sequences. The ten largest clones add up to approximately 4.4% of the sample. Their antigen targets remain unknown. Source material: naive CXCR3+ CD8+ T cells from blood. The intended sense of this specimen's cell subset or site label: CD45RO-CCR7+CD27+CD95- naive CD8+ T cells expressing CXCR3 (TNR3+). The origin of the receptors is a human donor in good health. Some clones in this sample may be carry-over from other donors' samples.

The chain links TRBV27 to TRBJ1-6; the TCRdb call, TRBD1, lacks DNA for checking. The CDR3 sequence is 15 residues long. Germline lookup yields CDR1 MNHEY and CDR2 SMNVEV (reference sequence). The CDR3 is CASRPYGTENSPLHF.

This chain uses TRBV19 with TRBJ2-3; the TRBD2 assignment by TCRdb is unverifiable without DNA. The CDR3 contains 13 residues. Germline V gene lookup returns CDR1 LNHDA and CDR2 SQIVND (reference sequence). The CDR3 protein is CASQAGGTDTQYF. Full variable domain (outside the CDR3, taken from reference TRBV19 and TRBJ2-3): DGGITQSPKYLFRKEGQNVTLSCEQNLNHDAMYWYRQDPGQGLRLIYYSQIVNDFQKGDIAEGYSVSREKKESFPLTVTSAQKNPTAFYLCASQAGGTDTQYFGPGTRLTVL.

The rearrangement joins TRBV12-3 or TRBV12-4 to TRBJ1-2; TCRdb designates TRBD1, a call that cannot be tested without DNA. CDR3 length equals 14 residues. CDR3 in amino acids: CASRSPGQLYGYTF.

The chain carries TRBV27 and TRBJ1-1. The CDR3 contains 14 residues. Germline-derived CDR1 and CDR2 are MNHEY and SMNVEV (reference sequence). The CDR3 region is CASSLATGRTEAFF.

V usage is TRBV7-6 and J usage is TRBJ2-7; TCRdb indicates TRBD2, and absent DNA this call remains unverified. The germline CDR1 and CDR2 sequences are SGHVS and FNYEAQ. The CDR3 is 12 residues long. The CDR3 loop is CASSPAGNEQYF.

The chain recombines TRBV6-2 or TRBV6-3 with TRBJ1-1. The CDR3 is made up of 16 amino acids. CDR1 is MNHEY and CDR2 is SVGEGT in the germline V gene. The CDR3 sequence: CASSYPIREENTEAFF.

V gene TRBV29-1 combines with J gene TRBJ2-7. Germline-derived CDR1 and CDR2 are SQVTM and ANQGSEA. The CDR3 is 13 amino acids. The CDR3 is CSVVRMKDYEQYF.

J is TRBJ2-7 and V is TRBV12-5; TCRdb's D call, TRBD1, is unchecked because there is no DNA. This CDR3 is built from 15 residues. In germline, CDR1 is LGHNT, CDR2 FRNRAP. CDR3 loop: CASGLVSGGTLEQYF.

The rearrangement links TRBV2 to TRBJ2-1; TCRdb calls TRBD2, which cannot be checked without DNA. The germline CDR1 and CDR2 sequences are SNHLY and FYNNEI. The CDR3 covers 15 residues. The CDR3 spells CASSEVAGVGNEQFF.

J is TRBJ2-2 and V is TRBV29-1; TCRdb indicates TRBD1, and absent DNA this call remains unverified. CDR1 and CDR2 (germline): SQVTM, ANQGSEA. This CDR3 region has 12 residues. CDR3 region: CSVYRDTGELFF.

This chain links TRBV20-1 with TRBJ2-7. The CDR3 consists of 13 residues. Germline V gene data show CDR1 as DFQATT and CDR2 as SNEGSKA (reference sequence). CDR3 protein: CSARGGSFYEQYF.

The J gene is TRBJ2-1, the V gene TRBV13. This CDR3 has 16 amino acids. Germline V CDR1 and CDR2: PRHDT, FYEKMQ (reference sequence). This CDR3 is CASSLKDWESYNEQFF.

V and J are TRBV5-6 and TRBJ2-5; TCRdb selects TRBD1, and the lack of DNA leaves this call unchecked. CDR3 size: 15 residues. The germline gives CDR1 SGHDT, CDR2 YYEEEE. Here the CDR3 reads CASSYTGTGGETQYF.

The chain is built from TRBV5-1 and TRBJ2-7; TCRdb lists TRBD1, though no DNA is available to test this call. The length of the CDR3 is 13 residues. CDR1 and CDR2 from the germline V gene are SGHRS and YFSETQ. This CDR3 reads CASSSRQGYEQYF.

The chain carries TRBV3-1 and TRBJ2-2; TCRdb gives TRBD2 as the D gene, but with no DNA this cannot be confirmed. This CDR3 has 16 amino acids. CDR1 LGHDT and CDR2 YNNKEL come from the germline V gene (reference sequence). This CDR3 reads CASSPIAGTNTGELFF.

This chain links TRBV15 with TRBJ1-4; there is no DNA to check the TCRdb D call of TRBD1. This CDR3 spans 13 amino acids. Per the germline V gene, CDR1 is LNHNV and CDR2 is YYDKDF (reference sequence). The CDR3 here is CATSTVTGKKLFF.

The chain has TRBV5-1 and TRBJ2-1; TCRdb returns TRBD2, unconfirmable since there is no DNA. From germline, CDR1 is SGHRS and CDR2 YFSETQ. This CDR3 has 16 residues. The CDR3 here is CASRAFPTASYNEQFF.

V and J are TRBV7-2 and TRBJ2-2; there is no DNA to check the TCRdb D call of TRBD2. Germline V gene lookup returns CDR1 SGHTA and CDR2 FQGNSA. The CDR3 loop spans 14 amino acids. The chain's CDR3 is CASSPTGPTGELFF.

The CDR3 is CASSQEGGLRGGAFYYNEQFF. This chain connects TRBV3-1 to TRBJ2-1; the TCRdb call, TRBD1, lacks DNA for checking. The CDR3 loop spans 21 amino acids. Germline CDR1 LGHDT, CDR2 YNNKEL (reference sequence).

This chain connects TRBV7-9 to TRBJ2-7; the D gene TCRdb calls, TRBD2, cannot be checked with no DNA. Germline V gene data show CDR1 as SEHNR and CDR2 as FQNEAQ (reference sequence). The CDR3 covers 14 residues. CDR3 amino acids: CASSPVTSGVAQYF.